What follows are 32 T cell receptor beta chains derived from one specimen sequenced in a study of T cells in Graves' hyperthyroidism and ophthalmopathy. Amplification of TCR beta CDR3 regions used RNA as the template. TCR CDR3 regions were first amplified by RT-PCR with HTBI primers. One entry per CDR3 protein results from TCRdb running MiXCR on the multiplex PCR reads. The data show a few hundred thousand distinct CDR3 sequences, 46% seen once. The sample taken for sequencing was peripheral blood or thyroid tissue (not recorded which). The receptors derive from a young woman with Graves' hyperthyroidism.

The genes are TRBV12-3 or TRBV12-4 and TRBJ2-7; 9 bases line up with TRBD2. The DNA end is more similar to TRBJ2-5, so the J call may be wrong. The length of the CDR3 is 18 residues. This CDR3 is CASSPTGMSGRSQETQYF. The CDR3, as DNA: TGTGCCAGCAGTCCGACAGGGATGAGCGGGAGGTCCCAAGAGACCCAGTACTTC.

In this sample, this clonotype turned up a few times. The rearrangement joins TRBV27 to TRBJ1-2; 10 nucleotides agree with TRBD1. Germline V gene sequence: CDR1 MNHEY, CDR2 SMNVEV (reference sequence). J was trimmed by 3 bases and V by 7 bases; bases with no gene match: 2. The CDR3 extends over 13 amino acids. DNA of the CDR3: TGTGCCAGCAAGACAGGGGGCGACTATGGCTACACCTTC. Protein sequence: CASKTGGDYGYTF.

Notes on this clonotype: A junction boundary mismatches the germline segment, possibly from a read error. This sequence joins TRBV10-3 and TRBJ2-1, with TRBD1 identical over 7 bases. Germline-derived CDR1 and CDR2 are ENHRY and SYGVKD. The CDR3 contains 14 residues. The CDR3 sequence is CAIRGTGVLNERFF. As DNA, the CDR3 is TGTGCCATCAGAGGAACAGGGGTTCTCAATGAGCGGTTCTTC.

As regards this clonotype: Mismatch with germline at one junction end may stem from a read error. The CDR3 region has the DNA TGTGCCAGCAGTGAAGAAGCGCATTACTCCTACGAGCAGTACTTC. Its translation is CASSEEAHYSYEQYF. J is TRBJ2-7 and V is TRBV10-3; D unclear. CDR3 length: 15 amino acids. The germline gives CDR1 ENHRY, CDR2 SYGVKD.

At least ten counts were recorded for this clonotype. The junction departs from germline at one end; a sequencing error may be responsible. The CDR3 bases are TGCGCCAGCAGCTTGGGGGACAGGGCCTACGAGCAGTACTTC. It yields the protein CASSLGDRAYEQYF. The chain joins TRBV12-3 or TRBV12-4 to TRBJ2-7, with 9 positions matching TRBD1. This CDR3 spans 14 amino acids.

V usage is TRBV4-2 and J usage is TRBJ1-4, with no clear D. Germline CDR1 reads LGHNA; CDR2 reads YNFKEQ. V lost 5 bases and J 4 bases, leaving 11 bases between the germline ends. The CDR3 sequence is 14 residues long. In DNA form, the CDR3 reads TGTGCCAGCAGCAACGGACGGATTAATGAAAAACTGTTTTTT. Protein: CASSNGRINEKLFF.

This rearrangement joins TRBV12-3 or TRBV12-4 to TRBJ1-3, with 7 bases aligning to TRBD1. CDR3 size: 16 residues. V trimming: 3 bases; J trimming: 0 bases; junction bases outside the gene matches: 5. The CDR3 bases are TGTGCCAGCAGTTTCGGGGGACAGTTCTCTGGAAACACCATATATTTT. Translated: CASSFGGQFSGNTIYF.

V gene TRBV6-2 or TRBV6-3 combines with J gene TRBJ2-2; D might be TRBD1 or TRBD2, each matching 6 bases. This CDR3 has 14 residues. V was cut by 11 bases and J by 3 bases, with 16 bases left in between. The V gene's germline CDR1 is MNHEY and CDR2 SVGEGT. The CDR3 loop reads CASRGQVDTGELFF. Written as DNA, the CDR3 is TGTGCCTCACGGGGGCAGGTGGACACCGGGGAGCTGTTTTTT.

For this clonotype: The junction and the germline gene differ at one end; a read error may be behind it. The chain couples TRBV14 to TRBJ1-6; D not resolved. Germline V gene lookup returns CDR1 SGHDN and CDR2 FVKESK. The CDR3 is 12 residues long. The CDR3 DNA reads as TGCGCCAGCAGCCCCCGCACGGCACCCCTCCACTTT. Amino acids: CASSPRTAPLHF.

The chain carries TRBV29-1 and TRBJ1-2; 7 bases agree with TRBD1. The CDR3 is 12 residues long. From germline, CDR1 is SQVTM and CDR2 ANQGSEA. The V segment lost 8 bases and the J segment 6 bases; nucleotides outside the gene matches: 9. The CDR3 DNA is TGCAGCAGTTTAGGTACAGGGGATGGCTACACCTTC. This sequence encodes CSSLGTGDGYTF.

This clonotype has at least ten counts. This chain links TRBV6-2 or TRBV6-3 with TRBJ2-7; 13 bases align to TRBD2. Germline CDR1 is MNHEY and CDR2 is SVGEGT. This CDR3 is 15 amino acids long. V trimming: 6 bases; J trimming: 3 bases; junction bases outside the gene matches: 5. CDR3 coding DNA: TGTGCCAGCAGGCACGGGACTAGCGGGGTCTACGAGCAGTACTTC. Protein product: CASRHGTSGVYEQYF.

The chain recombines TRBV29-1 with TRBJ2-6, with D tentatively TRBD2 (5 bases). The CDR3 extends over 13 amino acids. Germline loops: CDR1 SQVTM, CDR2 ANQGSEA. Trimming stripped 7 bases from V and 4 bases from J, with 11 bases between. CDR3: CSARVPGANVLTF. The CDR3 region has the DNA TGCAGCGCGAGGGTGCCCGGGGCCAACGTCCTGACTTTC.

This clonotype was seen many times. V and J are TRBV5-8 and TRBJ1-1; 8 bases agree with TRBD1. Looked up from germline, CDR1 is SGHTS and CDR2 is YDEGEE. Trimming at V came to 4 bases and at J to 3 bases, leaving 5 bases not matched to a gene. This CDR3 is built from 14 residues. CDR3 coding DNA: TGTGCCAGCAGCCCGACAGGGGCTCACACTGAAGCTTTCTTT. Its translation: CASSPTGAHTEAFF.

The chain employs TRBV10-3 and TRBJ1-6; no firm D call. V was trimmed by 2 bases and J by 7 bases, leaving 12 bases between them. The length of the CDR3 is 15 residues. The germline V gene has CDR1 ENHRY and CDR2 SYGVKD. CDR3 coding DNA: TGTGCCATCAGTGAGGAACTAGCGGAGAATTCACCCCTCCACTTT. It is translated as CAISEELAENSPLHF.

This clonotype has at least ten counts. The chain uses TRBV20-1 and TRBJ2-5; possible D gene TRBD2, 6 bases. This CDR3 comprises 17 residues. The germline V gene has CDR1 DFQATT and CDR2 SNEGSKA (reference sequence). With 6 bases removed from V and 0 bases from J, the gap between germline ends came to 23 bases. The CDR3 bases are TGCAGTGCCCCCCTCCGTTACAGCGGGTCGTACCAAGAGACCCAGTACTTC. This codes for CSAPLRYSGSYQETQYF.

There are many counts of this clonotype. The CDR3 region has the DNA TGTGCCAGCAGGACACAGGGCGATGGCTACACCTTC. Amino acid sequence: CASRTQGDGYTF. V is TRBV7-2 and J is TRBJ1-2, with D maybe TRBD1 (6 bases). The CDR3 has 12 amino acids. Trimming pared 6 bases from V and 6 bases from J, leaving 11 bases between. The germline gives CDR1 SGHTA, CDR2 FQGNSA. The full variable domain, with the rest looked up from reference TRBV7-2 and TRBJ1-2, is GAGVSQSPSNKVTEKGKDVELRCDPISGHTALYWYRQSLGQGLEFLIYFQGNSAPDKSGLPSDRFSAERTGGSVSTLTIQRTQQEDSAVYLCASRTQGDGYTFGSGTRLTVV.

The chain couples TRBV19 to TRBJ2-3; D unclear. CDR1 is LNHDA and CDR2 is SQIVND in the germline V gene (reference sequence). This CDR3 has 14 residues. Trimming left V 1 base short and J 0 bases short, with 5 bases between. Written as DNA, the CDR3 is TGTGCCAGTAGTATAGTGGCTAGCACAGATACGCAGTATTTT. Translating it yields CASSIVASTDTQYF.

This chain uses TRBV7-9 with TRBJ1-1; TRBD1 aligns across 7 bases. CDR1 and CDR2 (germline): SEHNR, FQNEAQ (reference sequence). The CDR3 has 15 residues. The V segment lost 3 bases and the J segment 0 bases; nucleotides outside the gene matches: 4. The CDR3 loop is CASSLKGAMNTEAFF. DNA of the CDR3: TGTGCCAGCAGCTTGAAGGGGGCAATGAACACTGAAGCTTTCTTT.

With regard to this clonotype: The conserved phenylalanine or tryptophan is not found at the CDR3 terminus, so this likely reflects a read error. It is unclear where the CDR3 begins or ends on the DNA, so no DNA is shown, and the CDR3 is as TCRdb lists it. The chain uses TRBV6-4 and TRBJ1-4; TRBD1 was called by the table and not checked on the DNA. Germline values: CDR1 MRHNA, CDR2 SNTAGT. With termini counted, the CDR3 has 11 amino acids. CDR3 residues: CASSDPRDRNY.

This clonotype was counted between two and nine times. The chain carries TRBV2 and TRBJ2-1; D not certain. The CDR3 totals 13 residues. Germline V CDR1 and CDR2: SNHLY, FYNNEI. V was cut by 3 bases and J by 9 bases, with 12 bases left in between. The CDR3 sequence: CASSDSQLPEQFF. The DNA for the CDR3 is TGTGCCAGCAGTGACAGTCAGCTTCCTGAGCAGTTCTTC.

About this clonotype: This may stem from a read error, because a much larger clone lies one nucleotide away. CDR3 nucleotides: TGTGCCAGCAGCCAGACGGTGGGGGGGCGGAACGCTGAAGCTTTCTTT. The encoded protein is CASSQTVGGRNAEAFF. This chain uses TRBV5-5 with TRBJ1-1; tentatively, D is TRBD1 (6 bases). Germline V gene data show CDR1 as SGHKS and CDR2 as YYEKEE (reference sequence). This CDR3 comprises 16 residues. The full variable domain, rest sourced from reference TRBV5-5 and TRBJ1-1, is DAGVTQSPTHLIKTRGQQVTLRCSPISGHKSVSWYQQVLGQGPQFIFQYYEKEERGRGNFPDRFSARQFPNYSSELNVNALLLGDSALYLCASSQTVGGRNAEAFFGQGTRLTVV.

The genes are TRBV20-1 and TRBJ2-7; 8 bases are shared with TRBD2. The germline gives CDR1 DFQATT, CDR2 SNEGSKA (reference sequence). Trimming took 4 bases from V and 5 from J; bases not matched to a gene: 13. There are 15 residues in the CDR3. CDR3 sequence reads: CSATTSAHPGNEQYF. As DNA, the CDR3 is TGCAGTGCTACGACTAGCGCACATCCTGGGAACGAGCAGTACTTC.

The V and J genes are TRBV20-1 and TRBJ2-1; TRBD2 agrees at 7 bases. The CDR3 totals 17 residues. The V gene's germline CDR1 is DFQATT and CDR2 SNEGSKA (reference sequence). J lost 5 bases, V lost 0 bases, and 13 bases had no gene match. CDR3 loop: CSARDYWLAELNNEQFF. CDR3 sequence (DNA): TGCAGTGCTAGAGATTATTGGCTAGCGGAACTAAACAATGAGCAGTTCTTC.

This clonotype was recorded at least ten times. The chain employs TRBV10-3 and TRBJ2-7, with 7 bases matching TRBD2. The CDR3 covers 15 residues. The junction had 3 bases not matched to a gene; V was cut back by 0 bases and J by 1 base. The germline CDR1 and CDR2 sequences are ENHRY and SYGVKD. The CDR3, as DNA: TGTGCCATCAGTGAGTCGGCTAGCGGATCCTACGAGCAGTACTTC. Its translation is CAISESASGSYEQYF.

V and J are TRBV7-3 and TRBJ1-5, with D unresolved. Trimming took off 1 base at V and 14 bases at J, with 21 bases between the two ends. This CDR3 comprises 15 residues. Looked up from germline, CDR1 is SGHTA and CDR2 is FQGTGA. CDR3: CASSLRRERGRNEHF. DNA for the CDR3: TGTGCCAGCAGCTTAAGGCGGGAGCGGGGAAGAAATGAGCATTTT.

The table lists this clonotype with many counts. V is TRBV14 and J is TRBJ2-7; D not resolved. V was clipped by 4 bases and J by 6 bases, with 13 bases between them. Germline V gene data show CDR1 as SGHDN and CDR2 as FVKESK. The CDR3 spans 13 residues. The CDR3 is CASSPGRPGEQYF. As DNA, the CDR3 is TGTGCCAGCAGCCCGGGCCGTCCGGGCGAGCAGTACTTC.

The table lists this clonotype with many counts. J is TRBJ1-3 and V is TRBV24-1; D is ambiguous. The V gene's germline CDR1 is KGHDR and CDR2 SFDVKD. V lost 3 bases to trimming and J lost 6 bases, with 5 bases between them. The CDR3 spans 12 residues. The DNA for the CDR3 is TGTGCCACCAGTGATGATCAAAACACCATATATTTT. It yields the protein CATSDDQNTIYF.

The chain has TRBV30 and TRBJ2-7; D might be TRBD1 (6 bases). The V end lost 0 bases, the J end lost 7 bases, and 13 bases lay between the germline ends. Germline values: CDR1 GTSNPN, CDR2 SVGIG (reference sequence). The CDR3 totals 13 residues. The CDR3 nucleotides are TGTGCCTGGAGTGTTAACAGGGTGGGAGAGCAGTACTTC. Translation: CAWSVNRVGEQYF.

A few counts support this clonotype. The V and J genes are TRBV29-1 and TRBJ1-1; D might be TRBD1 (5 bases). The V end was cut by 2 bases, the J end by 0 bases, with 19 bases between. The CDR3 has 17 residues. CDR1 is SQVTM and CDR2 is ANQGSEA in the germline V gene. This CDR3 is CSVEMRPGRRLNTEAFF. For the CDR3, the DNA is TGCAGCGTTGAAATGAGACCGGGACGCCGCCTGAACACTGAAGCTTTCTTT.

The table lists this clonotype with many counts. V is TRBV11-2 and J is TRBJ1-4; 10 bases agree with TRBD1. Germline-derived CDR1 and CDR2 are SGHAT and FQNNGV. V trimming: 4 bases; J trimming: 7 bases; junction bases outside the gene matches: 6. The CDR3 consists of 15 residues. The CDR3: CASSSYGQGGEKLFF. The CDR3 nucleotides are TGTGCCAGCAGCTCATACGGACAGGGGGGTGAAAAACTGTTTTTT.

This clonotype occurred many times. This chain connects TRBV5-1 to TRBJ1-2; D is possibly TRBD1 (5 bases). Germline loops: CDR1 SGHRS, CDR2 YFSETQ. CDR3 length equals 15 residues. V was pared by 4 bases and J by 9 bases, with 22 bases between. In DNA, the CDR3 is TGCGCCAGCAGCAACGGGGACGGGGGATTGGGGCGCTACACCTTC. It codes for CASSNGDGGLGRYTF.

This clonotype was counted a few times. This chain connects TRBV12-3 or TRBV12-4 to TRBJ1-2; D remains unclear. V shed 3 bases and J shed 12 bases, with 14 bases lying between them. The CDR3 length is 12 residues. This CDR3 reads CASSLAGSGNTF. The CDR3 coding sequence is TGTGCCAGCAGTTTGGCGGGGTCTGGAAACACCTTC.